A selection of T cell receptor beta chains follows, all from one sample in a study of T-cell memory formation after mild COVID-19. TCRdb called the 5' RACE reads again in MiXCR, with one record for every CDR3 protein. The sample lists 300,000 to 350,000 distinct CDR3 sequences; approximately 19% were seen once. Sequencing input: PBMCs or a T cell subset sorted from them (not recorded which). Receptors originate from a man younger than 30 who had mild COVID-19 (a few samples of this study predate the infection). Cell type and time point are not known. CDR3s include the opening cysteine and the closing phenylalanine or tryptophan. D genes are given only for firm matches. Clone size, where shown, is once, few, many, or a class for clones that have expanded.

CASSWTGGSTDTQYF | TGTGCCAGCAGCTGGACAGGGGGTAGCACAGATACGCAGTATTTT | NA | TRBJ2-3 | TRBV7-2 | TRBD1
CASSNRDSNQPQHF | TGTGCCAGCAGTAACCGGGACAGCAATCAGCCCCAGCATTTT | NA | TRBJ1-5 | TRBV6-2/TRBV6-3 | NA
CASSLPASPLHF | TGTGCCAGCAGTCTTCCTGCTTCACCCCTCCACTTT | few | TRBJ1-6 | TRBV27 | NA
CASSPGRENGYTF | TGTGCCAGCAGCCCTGGCAGGGAGAATGGCTACACCTTC | few | TRBJ1-2 | TRBV7-2 | NA
CASGRQLLNTEAFF | TGTGCCAGCGGCCGACAGCTTTTGAACACTGAAGCTTTCTTT | NA | TRBJ1-1 | TRBV12-3/TRBV12-4 | NA
CASSLVTSGAETQYF | TGTGCCAGCAGCTTAGTAACTAGCGGGGCGGAGACCCAGTACTTC | NA | TRBJ2-5 | TRBV7-6 | TRBD2
CASSPEPGQTYGYTF | TGCGCCAGCAGCCCGGAACCGGGACAGACATATGGCTACACCTTC | NA | TRBJ1-2 | TRBV5-1 | TRBD1
CASSRTRSNTEAFF | TGTGCCAGCAGCCGGACGAGGAGTAACACTGAAGCTTTCTTT | NA | TRBJ1-1 | TRBV12-3/TRBV12-4 | NA
CASKGPIWNTEAFF | TGTGCCAGCAAGGGCCCCATTTGGAACACTGAAGCTTTCTTT | NA | TRBJ1-1 | TRBV27 | NA
CASSQDVAARNYGYTF | TGTGCCAGCAGCCAAGATGTGGCGGCCCGTAACTATGGCTACACCTTC | NA | TRBJ1-2 | TRBV3-1 | NA
CATSRGEGDLGYTF | TGTGCCACCAGCAGAGGGGAGGGGGATCTGGGCTACACCTTC | NA | TRBJ1-2 | TRBV15 | NA
CAWSSAEGQCF | TGTGCCTGGAGTAGTGCCGAGGGACAGTGCTTC | NA | TRBJ2-5 | TRBV30 | TRBD1
CASSFRRQSSGANVLTF | TGTGCCAGCAGCTTCAGGCGGCAGAGCTCTGGGGCCAACGTCCTGACTTTC | few | TRBJ2-6 | TRBV7-6 | NA
CATGQDDDIQYF | TGTGCCACAGGACAGGACGATGACATTCAGTACTTC | few | TRBJ2-4 | TRBV12-3/TRBV12-4 | TRBD1
CASSSDGTNSPLHF | TGTGCCAGCAGTTCGGACGGGACTAATTCACCCCTCCACTTT | few | TRBJ1-6 | TRBV12-3/TRBV12-4 | NA
CASSFYSGTEAFF | TGTGCCAGCAGCTTCTATTCAGGGACTGAAGCTTTCTTT | few | TRBJ1-1 | TRBV5-5 | NA
CASSFRTSGGRGEQFF | TGTGCCAGCAGCTTTCGGACTAGCGGGGGGCGAGGTGAGCAGTTCTTC | few | TRBJ2-1 | TRBV2 | TRBD2
CASSPDLMNTEAFF | TGTGCCAGCAGCCCCGACCTGATGAACACTGAAGCTTTCTTT | few | TRBJ1-1 | TRBV11-2 | NA
CASSLGTSRNEQFF | TGTGCCAGCAGCTTGGGGACTAGCCGAAATGAGCAGTTCTTC | NA | TRBJ2-1 | TRBV5-8 | TRBD2
CASSGAWGGKTQYF | TGTGCCAGTAGCGGGGCGTGGGGTGGTAAGACCCAGTACTTC | NA | TRBJ2-5 | TRBV19 | NA
CASRRYPEQYF | TGTGCCAGCAGACGATACCCCGAGCAGTACTTC | few | TRBJ2-7 | TRBV2 | NA
CASGDGVHEQYF | TGCGCCAGCGGCGATGGGGTCCACGAGCAGTACTTC | NA | TRBJ2-7 | TRBV4-1 | NA
CASSSSRDSPETQYF | TGTGCCAGCAGCTCCTCGAGGGACTCCCCGGAGACCCAGTACTTC | few | TRBJ2-5 | TRBV7-9 | NA
CASSDGVVLGEKLFF | TGTGCCAGCAGTGACGGCGTCGTTTTAGGTGAAAAACTGTTTTTT | NA | TRBJ1-4 | TRBV25-1 | NA
CASSHGGALGTDTQYF | TGCGCCAGCAGCCACGGAGGGGCTTTGGGCACAGATACGCAGTATTTT | few | TRBJ2-3 | TRBV4-1 | NA
CAISRTENTEAFF | TGTGCCATCAGTAGGACAGAGAACACTGAAGCTTTCTTT | few | TRBJ1-1 | TRBV10-3 | NA